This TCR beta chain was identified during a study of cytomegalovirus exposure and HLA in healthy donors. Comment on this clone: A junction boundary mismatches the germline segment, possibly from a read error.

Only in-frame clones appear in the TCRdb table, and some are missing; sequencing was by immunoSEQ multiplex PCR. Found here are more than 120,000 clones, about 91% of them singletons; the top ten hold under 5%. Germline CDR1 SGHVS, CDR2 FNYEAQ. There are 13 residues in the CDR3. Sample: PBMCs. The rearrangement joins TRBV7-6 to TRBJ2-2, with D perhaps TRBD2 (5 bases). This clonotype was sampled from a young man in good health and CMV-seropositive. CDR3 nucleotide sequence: TGTGCCAGCAGCAGAGGGAACGCCGGGGAGCTGTTTTTT. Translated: CASSRGNAGELFF.